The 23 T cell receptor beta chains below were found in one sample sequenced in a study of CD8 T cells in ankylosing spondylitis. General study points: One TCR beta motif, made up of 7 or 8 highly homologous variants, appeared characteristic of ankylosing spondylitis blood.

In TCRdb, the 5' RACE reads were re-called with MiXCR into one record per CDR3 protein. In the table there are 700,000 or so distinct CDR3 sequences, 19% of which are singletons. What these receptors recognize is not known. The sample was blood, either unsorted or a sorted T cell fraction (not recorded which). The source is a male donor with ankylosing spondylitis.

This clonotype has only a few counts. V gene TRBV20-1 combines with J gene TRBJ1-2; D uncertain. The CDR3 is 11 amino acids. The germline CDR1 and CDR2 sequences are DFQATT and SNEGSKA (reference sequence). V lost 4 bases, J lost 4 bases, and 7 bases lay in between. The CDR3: CSAKGLYGYTF. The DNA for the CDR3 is TGCAGTGCTAAGGGTCTCTATGGCTACACCTTC.

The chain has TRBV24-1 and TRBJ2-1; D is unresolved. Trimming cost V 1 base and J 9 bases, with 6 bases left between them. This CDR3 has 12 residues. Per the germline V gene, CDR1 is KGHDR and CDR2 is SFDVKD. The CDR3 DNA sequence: TGTGCCACCAGTGATTTAGGCATTGAGCAGTTCTTC. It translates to CATSDLGIEQFF.

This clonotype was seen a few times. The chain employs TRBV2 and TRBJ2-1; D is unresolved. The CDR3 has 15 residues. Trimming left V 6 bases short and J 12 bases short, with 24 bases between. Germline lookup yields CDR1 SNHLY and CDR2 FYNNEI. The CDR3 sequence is CASSSATKTDSGQFF. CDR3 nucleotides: TGTGCCAGCAGCTCCGCGACCAAGACCGACTCCGGGCAGTTCTTC. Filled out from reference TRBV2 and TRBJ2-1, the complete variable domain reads EPEVTQTPSHQVTQMGQEVILRCVPISNHLYFYWYRQILGQKVEFLVSFYNNEISEKSEIFDDQFSVERPDGSNFTLKIRSTKLEDSAMYFCASSSATKTDSGQFFGPGTRLTVL.

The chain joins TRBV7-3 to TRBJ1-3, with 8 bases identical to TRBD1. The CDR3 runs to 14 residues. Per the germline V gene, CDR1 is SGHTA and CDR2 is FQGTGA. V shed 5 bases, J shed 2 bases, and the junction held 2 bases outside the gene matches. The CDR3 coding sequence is TGTGCCAGCAGCCCAGGGGGCACTGGAAACACCATATATTTT. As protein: CASSPGGTGNTIYF. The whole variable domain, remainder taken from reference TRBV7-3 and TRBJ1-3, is GAGVSQTPSNKVTEKGKYVELRCDPISGHTALYWYRQSLGQGPEFLIYFQGTGAADDSGLPNDRFFAVRPEGSVSTLKIQRTERGDSAVYLCASSPGGTGNTIYFGEGSWLTVV.

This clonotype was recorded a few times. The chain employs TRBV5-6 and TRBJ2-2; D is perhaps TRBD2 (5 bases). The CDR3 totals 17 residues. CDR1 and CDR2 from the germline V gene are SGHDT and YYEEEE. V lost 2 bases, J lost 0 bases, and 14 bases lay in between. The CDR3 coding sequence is TGTGCCAGCAGCTTACGTCTTCAAGCGGCGAACACCGGGGAGCTGTTTTTT. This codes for CASSLRLQAANTGELFF.

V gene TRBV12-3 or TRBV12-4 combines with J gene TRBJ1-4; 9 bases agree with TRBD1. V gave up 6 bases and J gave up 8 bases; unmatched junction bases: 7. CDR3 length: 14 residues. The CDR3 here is CASSLTGGREKLFF. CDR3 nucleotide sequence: TGTGCCAGCAGCCTGACAGGGGGTCGGGAAAAACTGTTTTTT.

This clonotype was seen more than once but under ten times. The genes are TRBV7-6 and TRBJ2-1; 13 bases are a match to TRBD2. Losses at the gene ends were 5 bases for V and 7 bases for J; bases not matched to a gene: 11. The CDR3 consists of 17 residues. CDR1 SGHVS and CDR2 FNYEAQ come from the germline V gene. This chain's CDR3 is CASSTTSGRALWNEQFF. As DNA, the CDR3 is TGTGCCAGCAGCACCACTAGCGGGAGGGCCTTATGGAATGAGCAGTTCTTC.

The DNA of the CDR3 is TGCAGTGCCAGGACACGAAACTATGGCTACACCTTC. Its translation is CSARTRNYGYTF. The rearrangement links TRBV20-1 to TRBJ1-2, with a weak D call TRBD1 (5 bases). V was trimmed by 6 bases and J by 2 bases, leaving 10 bases between them. This CDR3 is built from 12 residues. Germline CDR1 reads DFQATT; CDR2 reads SNEGSKA (reference sequence).

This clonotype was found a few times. The DNA for the CDR3 is TGTGCCAGCAGCCGGGCAGGGGGTCGGGAGAAACTGTTTTTT. This gives the protein CASSRAGGREKLFF. The chain joins TRBV7-6 to TRBJ1-4; the match to TRBD1 covers 7 bases. Trimming took 5 bases from V and 11 from J; bases not matched to a gene: 11. Looked up from germline, CDR1 is SGHVS and CDR2 is FNYEAQ. The CDR3 length is 14 residues.

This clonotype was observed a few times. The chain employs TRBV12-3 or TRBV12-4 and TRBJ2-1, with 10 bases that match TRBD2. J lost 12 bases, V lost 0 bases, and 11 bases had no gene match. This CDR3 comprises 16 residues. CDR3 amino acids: CASSLALAGINEGQFF. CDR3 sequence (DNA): TGTGCCAGCAGTTTAGCACTAGCGGGGATCAATGAGGGGCAGTTCTTC.

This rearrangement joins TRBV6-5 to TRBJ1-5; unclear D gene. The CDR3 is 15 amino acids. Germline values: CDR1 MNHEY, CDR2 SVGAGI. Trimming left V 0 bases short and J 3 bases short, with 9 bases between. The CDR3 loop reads CASSYSSNVNQPQHF. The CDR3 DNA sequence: TGTGCCAGCAGTTACTCGTCCAACGTCAATCAGCCCCAGCATTTT.

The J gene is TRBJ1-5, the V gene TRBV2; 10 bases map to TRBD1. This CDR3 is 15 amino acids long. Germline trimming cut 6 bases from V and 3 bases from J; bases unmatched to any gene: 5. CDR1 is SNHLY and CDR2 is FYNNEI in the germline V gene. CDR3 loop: CASSGTGVDNQPQHF. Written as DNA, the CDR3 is TGTGCCAGCAGCGGGACAGGGGTAGACAATCAGCCCCAGCATTTT. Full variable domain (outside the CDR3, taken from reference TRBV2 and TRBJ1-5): EPEVTQTPSHQVTQMGQEVILRCVPISNHLYFYWYRQILGQKVEFLVSFYNNEISEKSEIFDDQFSVERPDGSNFTLKIRSTKLEDSAMYFCASSGTGVDNQPQHFGDGTRLSIL.

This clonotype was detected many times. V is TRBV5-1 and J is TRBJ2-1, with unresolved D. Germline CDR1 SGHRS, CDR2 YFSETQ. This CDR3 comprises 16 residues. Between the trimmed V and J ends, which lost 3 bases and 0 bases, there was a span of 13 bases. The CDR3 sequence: CASSWQGQSSYNEQFF. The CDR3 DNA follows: TGCGCCAGCAGCTGGCAAGGCCAGAGCTCCTACAATGAGCAGTTCTTC. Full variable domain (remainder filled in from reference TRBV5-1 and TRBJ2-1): KAGVTQTPRYLIKTRGQQVTLSCSPISGHRSVSWYQQTPGQGLQFLFEYFSETQRNKGNFPGRFSGRQFSNSRSEMNVSTLELGDSALYLCASSWQGQSSYNEQFFGPGTRLTVL.

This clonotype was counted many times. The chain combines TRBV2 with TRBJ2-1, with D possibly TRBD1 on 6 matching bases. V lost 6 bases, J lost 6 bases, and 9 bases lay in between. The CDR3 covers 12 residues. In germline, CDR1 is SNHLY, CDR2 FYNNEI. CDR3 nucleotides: TGTGCCAGCAGGGAACAGGGCAATGAGCAGTTCTTC. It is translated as CASREQGNEQFF.

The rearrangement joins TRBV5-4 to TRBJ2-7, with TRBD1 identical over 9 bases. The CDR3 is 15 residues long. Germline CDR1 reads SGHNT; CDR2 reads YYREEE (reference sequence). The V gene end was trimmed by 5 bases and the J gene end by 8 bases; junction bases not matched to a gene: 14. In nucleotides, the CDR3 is TGTGCCAGCAGTCCTCCCGGGACAGGGAGTTCGAAGCAGTACTTC. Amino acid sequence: CASSPPGTGSSKQYF.

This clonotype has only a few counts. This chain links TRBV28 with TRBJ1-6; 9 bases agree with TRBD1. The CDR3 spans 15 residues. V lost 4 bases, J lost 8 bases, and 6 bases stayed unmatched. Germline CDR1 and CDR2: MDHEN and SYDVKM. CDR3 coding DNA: TGTGCCAGCAGTTGGACAGGGGCGAGGGATTCACCCCTCCACTTT. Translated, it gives CASSWTGARDSPLHF. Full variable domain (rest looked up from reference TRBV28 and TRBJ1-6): DVKVTQSSRYLVKRTGEKVFLECVQDMDHENMFWYRQDPGLGLRLIYFSYDVKMKEKGDIPEGYSVSREKKERFSLILESASTNQTSMYLCASSWTGARDSPLHFGNGTRLTVT.

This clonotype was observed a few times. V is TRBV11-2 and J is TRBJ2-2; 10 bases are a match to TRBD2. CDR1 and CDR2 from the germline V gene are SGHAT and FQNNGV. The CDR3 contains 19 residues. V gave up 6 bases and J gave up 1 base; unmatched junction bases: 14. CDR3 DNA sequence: TGTGCCAGCAGTCTCAGGGGGCTAGCGGGAGATGGGAACACCGGGGAGCTGTTTTTT. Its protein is CASSLRGLAGDGNTGELFF.

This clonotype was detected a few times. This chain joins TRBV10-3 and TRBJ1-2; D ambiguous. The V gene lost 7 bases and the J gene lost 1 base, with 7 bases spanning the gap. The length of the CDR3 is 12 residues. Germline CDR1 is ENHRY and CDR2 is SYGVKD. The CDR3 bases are TGTGCCATCAAGGGCGGTAACTATGGCTACACCTTC. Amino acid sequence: CAIKGGNYGYTF.

This CDR3 reads CASISLQGSSYNEQFF. The DNA of the CDR3 is TGTGCCAGCATCTCTCTTCAGGGGTCCTCCTACAATGAGCAGTTCTTC. The chain has TRBV28 and TRBJ2-1, with D possibly matching TRBD1 (6 bases). The CDR3 contains 16 residues. Germline V lookup: CDR1 MDHEN, CDR2 SYDVKM. Trimming pared 7 bases from V and 0 bases from J, leaving 16 bases between.

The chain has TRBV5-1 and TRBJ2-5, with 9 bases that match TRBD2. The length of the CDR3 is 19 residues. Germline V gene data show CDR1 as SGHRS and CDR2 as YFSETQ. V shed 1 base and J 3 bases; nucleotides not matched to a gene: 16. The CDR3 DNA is TGCGCCAGCAGCTTGCGTGGATGGGCTAGCGGGATCCGAAAAGAGACCCAGTACTTC. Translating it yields CASSLRGWASGIRKETQYF.

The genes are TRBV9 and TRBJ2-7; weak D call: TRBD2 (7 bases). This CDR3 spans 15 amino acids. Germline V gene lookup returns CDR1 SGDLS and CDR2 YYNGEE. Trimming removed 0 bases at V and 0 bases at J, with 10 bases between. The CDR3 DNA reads TGTGCCAGCAGCGTAGAGGGAGGGGGCTCCTACGAGCAGTACTTC. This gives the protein CASSVEGGGSYEQYF.

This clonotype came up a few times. Here the CDR3 reads CAISARTSGKYEQYF. The CDR3 DNA reads TGTGCCATCAGTGCCCGGACTAGCGGGAAATACGAGCAGTACTTC. J is TRBJ2-7 and V is TRBV10-3; 12 bases match TRBD2. There are 15 residues in the CDR3. In germline, CDR1 is ENHRY, CDR2 SYGVKD. V gave up 4 bases and J gave up 4 bases; unmatched junction bases: 5.

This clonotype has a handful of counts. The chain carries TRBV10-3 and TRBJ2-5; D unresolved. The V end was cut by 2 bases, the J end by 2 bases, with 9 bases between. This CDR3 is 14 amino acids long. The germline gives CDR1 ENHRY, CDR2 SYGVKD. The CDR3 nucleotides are TGTGCCATCAGTGAGGAGGTCGTTCAAGAGACCCAGTACTTC. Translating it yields CAISEEVVQETQYF.